Sequencing of this T cell receptor beta chain was carried out in a study of blood T cell repertoires in COVID-19. Using immunoSEQ multiplex PCR, the repertoire was profiled, and TCRdb retains in-frame clones only, with some absent. The table records some 220,000 clones, 80% to 90% of them present only once. Germline V gene data show CDR1 as KGHSH and CDR2 as LQKENI. This CDR3 spans 14 amino acids. J gave up 5 bases and V 4 bases, and 4 bases lay outside the gene matches. The material sequenced was PBMCs or T cells enriched from blood (not recorded which). The chain links TRBV18 to TRBJ1-5, with 8 bases fitting TRBD1. This sequence originates from a woman under 30 in a cohort exposed to, infected with or recovered from COVID-19 (not recorded which). Written as DNA, the CDR3 is TGTGCCAGCTCACTGGACAGGGAGTATCAGCCCCAGCATTTT. Translating it yields CASSLDREYQPQHF.